This T cell receptor beta chain was retrieved from a study of blood T cell repertoires in COVID-19. Study details: Some COVID-19 samples were acute and others convalescent; all came from the United States, Italy and Spain.

Authors' analysis steps: Amplification with reference gene primers provided the estimates of nucleated cell counts. Using immunoSEQ multiplex PCR, the repertoire was profiled, and TCRdb retains in-frame clones only, with some absent. V and J calls and clone size come straight from that table; D and trimming were deduced from the DNA. The sample carries some 380,000 clones, over 75% recorded once. The germline V gene has CDR1 LNHDA and CDR2 SQIVND (reference sequence). There are 14 residues in the CDR3. This clone appeared a single time. A read error may produce the germline difference seen at one junction end.

The rearrangement joins TRBV19 to TRBJ2-1, with TRBD2 identical over 11 bases. Material for sequencing was PBMCs or T cells enriched from blood (not recorded which). The source of this sequence is a man under 40 who had recovered from COVID-19. The CDR3 loop reads CASSTSGGYTEQFF. CDR3 coding DNA: TGTGCCAGTAGTACTAGCGGGGGGTACACTGAGCAGTTCTTC.